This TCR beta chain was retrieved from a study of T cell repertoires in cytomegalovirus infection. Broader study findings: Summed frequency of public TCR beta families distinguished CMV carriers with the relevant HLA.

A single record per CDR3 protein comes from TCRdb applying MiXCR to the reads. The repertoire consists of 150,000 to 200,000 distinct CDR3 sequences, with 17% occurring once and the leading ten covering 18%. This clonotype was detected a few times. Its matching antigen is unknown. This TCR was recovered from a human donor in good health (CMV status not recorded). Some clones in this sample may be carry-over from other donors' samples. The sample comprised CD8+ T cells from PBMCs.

The CDR3: CASSLAYGGELFF. The CDR3, as DNA: TGTGCCAGCAGCTTGGCCTACGGAGGGGAGCTGTTTTTT. This chain links TRBV7-3 with TRBJ2-2; D not resolved. This CDR3 has 13 amino acids. V lost 3 bases and J 8 bases, leaving 10 bases between the germline ends. The V gene's germline CDR1 is SGHTA and CDR2 FQGTGA.